This T cell receptor beta chain is drawn from a study of memory CD4+ T cells and cytomegalovirus serostatus. Study at large: Healthy Belgian adult donors included nine or ten CMV-positive and 24 CMV-negative people.

Clones were read by immunoSEQ multiplex PCR, and TCRdb kept only the in-frame ones, dropping some. The sample consists of about 25,000 clones, approximately 71% of them appearing once. V was cut by 1 base and J by 4 bases, with 14 bases left in between. The CDR3 sequence is 16 residues long. Germline-derived CDR1 and CDR2 are MNHEY and SMNVEV (reference sequence). Single viable CD3+CD4+CD8-CD45RO+ cells were sorted as the memory CD4+ T cells. Positive selection with CD4 microbeads enriched total CD4+ T cells. This receptor was obtained from an adult in good health and CMV-seronegative. The genes are TRBV27 and TRBJ2-1, with a tentative D call TRBD1 (6 bases). The specimen sequenced was memory CD4+ T cells from blood. The CDR3 bases are TGTGCCAGCAGTTTATTAGGGGTGAGGGGGTACAATGAGCAGTTCTTC. It codes for CASSLLGVRGYNEQFF.